One and the same sample provided the 23 T cell receptor beta chains below, sequenced in a study of T cell repertoires in cytomegalovirus infection (dated by TCRdb to the late 2010s). Sequencing relied on an Illumina HiSeq 1500. The raw public reads went through TCRdb reprocessing: fastp at Q25, MiXCR clone calling, in-frame beta chains kept. Duplicate CDR3 protein sequences are folded into a single record with the most common DNA and genes. For this sample the table gives around 630,000 distinct CDR3 sequences, of which 24% were detected only once. Jointly, the top ten make up 7% to 9% of the sample. The sequencing sample was made of CD8+ T cells from PBMCs. The receptors come from a human donor in good health (CMV status not recorded). Some clones in this sample may be carry-over from other donors' samples.

The rearrangement uses TRBV7-9 and TRBJ2-5; TRBD1 matches at 7 bases. CDR3 length: 14 residues. The junction had 7 bases not matched to a gene; V was cut back by 5 bases and J by 4 bases. Per the germline V gene, CDR1 is SEHNR and CDR2 is FQNEAQ (reference sequence). The CDR3 loop is CASSINRGRETQYF. As DNA, the CDR3 is TGTGCCAGCAGCATTAACAGGGGTCGAGAGACCCAGTACTTC.

This clonotype was recorded many times. The chain couples TRBV7-8 to TRBJ2-3, with 7 nucleotides matching TRBD1. CDR1 is SGHVS, CDR2 FQNEAQ, per germline. Trimming at V came to 5 bases and at J to 4 bases, leaving 9 bases not matched to a gene. The CDR3 runs 15 residues. CDR3 sequence: CASSVDRARPDTQYF. The CDR3 coding sequence is TGTGCCAGCAGCGTCGACAGGGCGCGCCCAGATACGCAGTATTTT.

This clonotype has just a few counts. The chain is built from TRBV12-3 or TRBV12-4 and TRBJ2-5; TRBD2 agrees at 8 bases. With V trimmed by 4 bases and J by 4 bases, 5 bases remained unmatched. This CDR3 is 14 amino acids long. The CDR3 DNA reads as TGTGCCAGCAGTTATCCCGGGGGGGGAGAGACCCAGTACTTC. It codes for CASSYPGGGETQYF.

This clonotype turned up a few times. V gene TRBV20-1 combines with J gene TRBJ2-2, with D tentatively TRBD1 (6 bases). Germline CDR1 is DFQATT and CDR2 is SNEGSKA (reference sequence). The CDR3 sequence is 14 residues long. V lost 7 bases and J 2 bases, leaving 14 bases between the germline ends. The CDR3 region has the DNA TGCAGTGGAAGAGACAGGATCAACACCGGGGAGCTGTTTTTT. Protein sequence: CSGRDRINTGELFF.

This clonotype was counted many times. The V gene is TRBV28, the J gene TRBJ2-7; D is perhaps TRBD1 or TRBD2 (6 bases each). Trimming pared 5 bases from V and 3 bases from J, leaving 17 bases between. Germline V gene lookup returns CDR1 MDHEN and CDR2 SYDVKM. There are 15 residues in the CDR3. CDR3: CASSPRGRPGYEQYV. The CDR3 DNA is TGTGCCAGCAGTCCCCGGGGGCGCCCCGGCTACGAGCAGTACGTC.

This clonotype was observed many times. The chain links TRBV7-3 to TRBJ1-2; no reliable D call. Per germline, CDR1 SGHTA and CDR2 FQGTGA. Trimming left V 2 bases short and J 7 bases short, with 17 bases between. This CDR3 is built from 15 residues. For the CDR3, the DNA is TGTGCCAGCAGCTTATCTCCGGGAGCTGGAGGTGGCTACACCTTC. This translates into CASSLSPGAGGGYTF.

This clonotype was counted only a few times. V usage is TRBV4-2 and J usage is TRBJ2-3; tentatively, D is TRBD1 or TRBD2 (5 bases each). This CDR3 contains 15 residues. Looked up from germline, CDR1 is LGHNA and CDR2 is YNFKEQ. Trimming stripped 0 bases from V and 5 bases from J, with 12 bases between. DNA of the CDR3: TGTGCCAGCAGCCAAGACGGGGCCCGCCGAGATACGCAGTATTTT. The encoded protein is CASSQDGARRDTQYF.

A single count supports this clonotype. The chain carries TRBV29-1 and TRBJ1-1, with 7 positions matching TRBD1. This CDR3 has 13 amino acids. V was pared by 6 bases and J by 10 bases, with 14 bases of the junction left unmatched. Germline CDR1 is SQVTM and CDR2 is ANQGSEA. CDR3 coding DNA: TGCAGCGTCCAACCCGGGGACAGCCGAGGAGCTTTCTTT. Translating gives CSVQPGDSRGAFF.

There are a few counts of this clonotype. V and J are TRBV14 and TRBJ2-2, with D hard to call. Germline assignment: CDR1 SGHDN and CDR2 FVKESK. Trimming removed 11 bases from V and 0 bases from J, with 10 bases in between. There are 13 residues in the CDR3. CDR3 DNA: TGTGCCTTAGGGAATCCGAACACCGGGGAGCTGTTTTTT. This translates into CALGNPNTGELFF.

In regard to this clonotype: This may come from a read error, since a much larger clone is one base off. This chain joins TRBV12-3 or TRBV12-4 and TRBJ2-3; 7 bases line up with TRBD2. J lost 5 bases, V lost 5 bases, and 7 bases had no gene match. This CDR3 has 14 amino acids. CDR3 DNA sequence: TGTGCCAGCAGTGGGGGACTAACGGGAGATACGCAGTATTTT. Its protein product is CASSGGLTGDTQYF.

This clonotype occurred many times. The chain combines TRBV7-2 with TRBJ1-1; D call uncertain. The CDR3 spans 15 residues. The ends were cut back, 11 bases at V and 0 bases at J, with 19 bases in the middle. CDR1 and CDR2 from the germline V gene are SGHTA and FQGNSA. CDR3 DNA sequence: TGTGCCGTAGCAGCGACTGACCGACTGAACACTGAAGCTTTCTTT. It specifies CAVAATDRLNTEAFF. The entire variable domain, with the rest obtained from reference TRBV7-2 and TRBJ1-1, is as follows: GAGVSQSPSNKVTEKGKDVELRCDPISGHTALYWYRQSLGQGLEFLIYFQGNSAPDKSGLPSDRFSAERTGGSVSTLTIQRTQQEDSAVYLCAVAATDRLNTEAFFGQGTRLTVV.

This chain joins TRBV7-2 and TRBJ2-3; 10 bases match TRBD2. Germline assignment: CDR1 SGHTA and CDR2 FQGNSA. The CDR3 is made up of 15 amino acids. Germline trimming cut 4 bases from V and 4 bases from J; bases unmatched to any gene: 5. The CDR3 protein is CASSSSGRAADTQYF. CDR3 coding DNA: TGTGCCAGCAGCTCAAGCGGGAGGGCCGCAGATACGCAGTATTTT.

The V and J genes are TRBV2 and TRBJ2-7, with D possibly TRBD2 on 6 matching bases. Germline-derived CDR1 and CDR2 are SNHLY and FYNNEI. With 3 bases removed from V and 0 bases from J, the gap between germline ends came to 12 bases. This CDR3 spans 15 amino acids. DNA for the CDR3: TGTGCCAGCAGTGAGGGGACGACTAGCTCCTACGAGCAGTACTTC. This codes for CASSEGTTSSYEQYF.

The chain employs TRBV14 and TRBJ2-7, with 9 bases fitting TRBD1. Unmatched junction bases numbered 8, after V lost 3 bases and J lost 5 bases. CDR3 length: 15 residues. CDR1 and CDR2 from the germline V gene are SGHDN and FVKESK. CDR3 sequence (DNA): TGTGCCAGCAGCCACCCGGGACAGGGCATCGACGAGCAGTACTTC. Its protein is CASSHPGQGIDEQYF.

This clonotype has a handful of counts. The chain carries TRBV6-5 and TRBJ2-1; the match to TRBD2 covers 9 bases. This CDR3 comprises 18 residues. Looked up from germline, CDR1 is MNHEY and CDR2 is SVGAGI. Germline trimming cut 2 bases from V and 3 bases from J; bases unmatched to any gene: 11. The CDR3 nucleotides are TGTGCCAGCAGTTACACACGAGGGAGCGGGGGGTTCTACAATGAGCAGTTCTTC. Translating it yields CASSYTRGSGGFYNEQFF.

The chain has TRBV13 and TRBJ2-1; maybe TRBD1 (5 bases). Trimming stripped 0 bases from V and 7 bases from J, with 10 bases between. The germline V gene has CDR1 PRHDT and CDR2 FYEKMQ (reference sequence). The CDR3 is made up of 14 amino acids. The CDR3 nucleotides are TGTGCCAGCAGCTTAGGAAGGACAACGAATGAGCAGTTCTTC. Translation gives CASSLGRTTNEQFF. The whole variable domain, filled in from reference TRBV13 and TRBJ2-1, reads AAGVIQSPRHLIKEKRETATLKCYPIPRHDTVYWYQQGPGQDPQFLISFYEKMQSDKGSIPDRFSAQQFSDYHSELNMSSLELGDSALYFCASSLGRTTNEQFFGPGTRLTVL.

The rearrangement links TRBV29-1 to TRBJ2-5; TRBD1 matches 9 bases. The length of the CDR3 is 10 residues. Germline CDR1 reads SQVTM; CDR2 reads ANQGSEA. V shed 7 bases, J shed 7 bases, and the junction held 1 base outside the gene matches. CDR3 residues: CSGQGVTQYF. As DNA, the CDR3 is TGCAGCGGACAGGGGGTGACCCAGTACTTC.

Many counts were recorded for this clonotype. This chain links TRBV6-5 with TRBJ2-3, with D perhaps TRBD2 (7 bases). The CDR3 runs 13 residues. Germline V gene lookup returns CDR1 MNHEY and CDR2 SVGAGI. The chain's CDR3 is CTVRGADTDTQYF. DNA for the CDR3: TGTACCGTACGGGGGGCCGACACAGATACGCAGTATTTT.

The chain combines TRBV12-3 or TRBV12-4 with TRBJ1-2; a possible D gene is TRBD1 (5 bases). The length of the CDR3 is 16 residues. V gave up 7 bases and J gave up 1 base, with 19 bases separating them. CDR3 coding DNA: TGTGCCAGCACCCTCTTTCGGGGGTACCGTAACTATGGCTACACCTTC. Amino acids: CASTLFRGYRNYGYTF.

This chain uses TRBV3-1 with TRBJ2-2; 9 bases fit TRBD2. V was pared by 0 bases and J by 5 bases, with 10 bases of the junction left unmatched. Germline values: CDR1 LGHDT, CDR2 YNNKEL (reference sequence). The CDR3 extends over 18 amino acids. In DNA, the CDR3 is TGTGCCAGCAGCCAAGAAGGTAGCGGGGGCCCCAGGACCGGGGAGCTGTTTTTT. Protein product: CASSQEGSGGPRTGELFF.

This chain connects TRBV29-1 to TRBJ1-1, with D possibly being TRBD1 (5 bases). Germline loops: CDR1 SQVTM, CDR2 ANQGSEA. The germline V and J ends were trimmed by 2 bases and 6 bases, with 13 bases remaining between them. This CDR3 is built from 13 residues. CDR3 sequence reads: CSVERLGPPEAFF. The CDR3 DNA reads as TGCAGCGTTGAAAGGCTGGGACCCCCTGAAGCTTTCTTT.

This clonotype has a count of ten or more. The chain couples TRBV7-9 to TRBJ2-5, with D possibly being TRBD2 (6 bases). The CDR3 has 16 amino acids. Trimming cost V 5 bases and J 1 base, with 17 bases left between them. Germline V gene sequence: CDR1 SEHNR, CDR2 FQNEAQ (reference sequence). CDR3 nucleotides: TGTGCCAGCAGCGACAACACGGGGGTCGCCCAAGAGACCCAGTACTTC. The encoded protein is CASSDNTGVAQETQYF.

About this clonotype: It may be a read error: a sequence one base away is much more abundant. The chain employs TRBV7-3 and TRBJ1-1, with a weak D call TRBD1 (5 bases). The CDR3 length is 13 residues. V lost 4 bases, J lost 12 bases, and 18 bases lay in between. Germline V gives CDR1 SGHTA, CDR2 FQGTGA. The CDR3 here is CASSSGGEGSTFF. CDR3 in DNA: TGTGCCAGCAGCTCGGGGGGAGAGGGATCGACTTTCTTT.